The rows below give T cell receptor beta chains drawn from one sample of a study of T cell responses to AZD1222 COVID-19 vaccine. Data came from immunoSEQ multiplex PCR; TCRdb stores just in-frame clones and leaves some out. Of more than 85,000 clones listed, roughly 89% are singletons. Sequencing used peripheral blood, obtained 28 days after the second AZD1222 dose. The receptors stem from an adult who received the AZD1222 COVID-19 vaccine. Both conserved end residues are part of each CDR3. A D gene is named only where the DNA matches it firmly. Size values are once, few and many counts, or a class for expanded clones, and some rows have none.

TRBV3-1/TRBV3-2,NA,TRBJ1-5,15,NA,CASSQLYGANQPQHF,TGTGCCAGCAGCCAACTGTACGGGGCCAATCAGCCCCAGCATTTT
TRBV5-6,NA,TRBJ1-5,17,TRBD1,CASSSFTGQGRNQPQHF,TGTGCCAGCAGCTCATTCACCGGACAGGGGCGCAATCAGCCCCAGCATTTT
TRBV5-6,NA,TRBJ2-7,16,TRBD1,CASSPRTGPPSYEQYF,TGTGCCAGCAGCCCACGGACAGGCCCCCCCTCCTACGAGCAGTACTTC
TRBV5-4,NA,TRBJ2-1,16,NA,CASSSGSGSSYNEQFF,TGTGCCAGCAGCAGCGGTAGCGGCAGCTCCTACAATGAGCAGTTCTTC
TRBV19,NA,TRBJ2-2,14,NA,CATGQTTNTGELFF,TGTGCCACCGGACAGACCACGAACACCGGGGAGCTGTTTTTT
TRBV7-2,NA,TRBJ1-2,14,NA,CASSFSRGNYGYTF,TGTGCCAGCAGCTTTAGTAGAGGGAACTATGGCTACACCTTC
TRBV5-4,NA,TRBJ2-7,15,NA,CASSPPPPGTSEQYF,TGTGCCAGCAGCCCGCCCCCGCCGGGTACGTCAGAGCAGTACTTC
TRBV7-9,NA,TRBJ2-5,15,TRBD1,CASSVRQGGRETQYF,TGTGCCAGCAGCGTAAGACAGGGGGGTAGGGAGACCCAGTACTTC
TRBV18,NA,TRBJ2-2,15,TRBD1,CASSVGQGVGGELFF,TGTGCCAGCTCAGTCGGACAGGGGGTCGGCGGGGAGCTGTTTTTT
TRBV7-3,NA,TRBJ2-7,15,TRBD2,CASSKTSGGSYEQYF,TGTGCCAGCAGTAAGACTAGCGGGGGCTCCTACGAGCAGTACTTC
TRBV30,NA,TRBJ1-1,11,TRBD1,CAWSGGGSAFF,TGTGCCTGGAGTGGAGGGGGCTCGGCTTTCTTT
TRBV18,few,TRBJ1-2,13,NA,CASSPIAARGYTF,TGTGCCAGCTCACCAATAGCAGCGCGAGGCTACACCTTC
TRBV7-8,NA,TRBJ2-5,12,NA,CASSLDHETQYF,TGTGCCAGCAGCTTAGATCACGAGACCCAGTACTTC
TRBV2,NA,TRBJ1-2,14,NA,CASSDEGGNYGYTF,TGTGCCAGCAGTGACGAGGGAGGTAACTATGGCTACACCTTC
TRBV12-3/TRBV12-4,NA,TRBJ2-7,12,TRBD1,CASSWTGGEQYF,TGTGCCAGCAGTTGGACAGGGGGCGAGCAGTACTTC
TRBV5-1,once,TRBJ1-2,13,NA,CASSPTINYGYTF,TGCGCCAGCAGCCCGACAATAAACTATGGCTACACCTTC
TRBV5-1,NA,TRBJ1-4,14,TRBD1,CASSGTVTNEKLFF,TGCGCCAGCAGCGGGACAGTAACTAATGAAAAACTGTTTTTT
TRBV12-3/TRBV12-4,NA,TRBJ1-3,12,NA,CASSTWGNTIYF,TGTGCCAGCAGTACGTGGGGAAACACCATATATTTT
TRBV6-6,NA,TRBJ1-1,13,NA,CASSYGESTEAFF,TGTGCCAGCAGTTACGGGGAAAGCACTGAAGCTTTCTTT
TRBV6-6,NA,TRBJ1-3,13,NA,CASSSGFVDTIYF,TGTGCCAGCAGTTCAGGGTTTGTAGACACCATATATTTT
TRBV12-3/TRBV12-4,few,TRBJ2-2,13,NA,CASSLVLAGELFF,TGTGCCAGCAGTTTAGTCCTGGCCGGGGAGCTGTTTTTT
TRBV4-1,NA,TRBJ1-1,13,NA,CASSQEGRAEAFF,TGCGCCAGCAGCCAAGAAGGGAGGGCAGAAGCTTTCTTT
TRBV5-1,NA,TRBJ1-1,12,NA,CASRRGYTEAFF,TGCGCCAGCAGACGGGGATACACTGAAGCTTTCTTT
TRBV6-6,NA,TRBJ2-5,14,TRBD1,CASSKQGAEETQYF,TGTGCCAGCAGTAAACAGGGGGCGGAGGAGACCCAGTACTTC
TRBV28,NA,TRBJ2-2,17,TRBD2,CASSPSTLAGDTGELFF,TGTGCCAGCAGCCCTTCGACACTAGCGGGGGACACCGGGGAGCTGTTTTTT
TRBV5-5,NA,TRBJ2-7,16,NA,CASSSPQQGWLYEQYF,TGTGCCAGCAGCTCCCCCCAGCAGGGTTGGCTATACGAGCAGTACTTC
TRBV5-1,NA,TRBJ1-3,11,NA,CASSHNYTIYF,TGCGCCAGCAGCCATAACTACACCATATATTTT
TRBV7-2,once,TRBJ2-5,14,NA,CASSLMSGQETQYF,TGTGCCAGCAGCTTAATGTCAGGGCAAGAGACCCAGTACTTC
TRBV7-2,NA,TRBJ2-7,15,NA,CASSESPAVIYEQYF,TGTGCCAGCAGTGAAAGTCCAGCGGTTATCTACGAGCAGTACTTC
TRBV13,NA,TRBJ2-2,14,NA,CASSSGLGVGELFF,TGTGCCAGCAGCTCCGGACTGGGGGTCGGGGAGCTGTTTTTT
TRBV6-2/TRBV6-3,NA,TRBJ2-5,15,NA,CASSSLYTYQETQYF,TGTGCCAGCAGTTCCCTATACACGTACCAAGAGACCCAGTACTTC
TRBV7-2,NA,TRBJ1-2,15,NA,CASSLRRFSGYGYTF,TGTGCCAGCAGCTTAAGAAGGTTCAGTGGCTATGGCTACACCTTC
TRBV4-2,NA,TRBJ2-1,12,TRBD2,CASSQTSVEQFF,TGTGCCAGCAGCCAGACTAGCGTTGAGCAGTTCTTC
TRBV6-1,NA,TRBJ2-2,14,NA,CASSEDRVTGELFF,TGTGCCAGCAGTGAAGACAGGGTGACCGGGGAGCTGTTTTTT
TRBV10-3,NA,TRBJ2-2,13,NA,CAISEVGAGELFF,TGTGCCATCAGTGAAGTAGGGGCCGGGGAGCTGTTTTTT
TRBV12-5,once,TRBJ2-7,14,TRBD1,CASGSGQGFYEQYF,TGTGCTAGTGGTTCGGGACAGGGATTCTACGAGCAGTACTTC
TRBV9,few,TRBJ2-5,16,NA,CASSVADGRHQETQYF,TGTGCCAGCAGCGTAGCTGATGGGAGACACCAAGAGACCCAGTACTTC
TRBV5-4,NA,TRBJ1-2,15,NA,CASSLVQGINYGYTF,TGTGCCAGCAGCTTGGTACAGGGAATTAACTATGGCTACACCTTC
TRBV9,NA,TRBJ2-5,15,NA,CASSVGQGIQETQYF,TGTGCCAGCAGCGTGGGGCAGGGCATCCAAGAGACCCAGTACTTC
TRBV19,NA,TRBJ1-2,15,TRBD1,CASYTQGAGNYGYTF,TGTGCCAGTTATACACAGGGGGCCGGTAACTATGGCTACACCTTC
TRBV5-1,NA,TRBJ1-2,15,NA,CASSFLVLGTGGYTF,TGCGCCAGCAGCTTCTTGGTACTTGGGACCGGTGGCTACACCTTC
TRBV7-3,NA,TRBJ2-3,12,NA,CASSSTRDTQYF,TGTGCCAGCAGCTCAACTAGGGATACGCAGTATTTT
TRBV4-2,NA,TRBJ1-2,15,TRBD1,CASSQASDRNYGYTF,TGTGCCAGCAGCCAAGCGTCGGACAGGAACTATGGCTACACCTTC
TRBV6-5,NA,TRBJ1-2,14,NA,CASSYIQGLSGYTF,TGTGCCAGCAGTTACATACAGGGCCTATCTGGCTACACCTTC
TRBV11-3,once,TRBJ1-2,13,TRBD1,CASSLGQGYGYTF,TGTGCCAGCAGCCTGGGACAGGGGTATGGCTACACCTTC
TRBV30,NA,TRBJ1-5,11,NA,CAWGNPLPQHF,TGTGCCTGGGGTAATCCTTTGCCCCAGCATTTT
TRBV5-1,NA,TRBJ2-1,11,NA,CASSLTGEQFF,TGCGCCAGCAGCTTGACTGGAGAGCAGTTCTTC
TRBV30,few,TRBJ1-4,14,TRBD1,CAWSVAGGDEKLFF,TGTGCCTGGAGTGTCGCAGGGGGGGATGAAAAACTGTTTTTT
TRBV29-1,NA,TRBJ2-7,15,TRBD1,CSVEQGTVSSYEQYF,TGCAGCGTTGAGCAAGGGACAGTCAGCTCCTACGAGCAGTACTTC
TRBV7-2,NA,TRBJ2-1,17,NA,CASSQHTRALTYNEQFF,TGTGCCAGCAGCCAACATACTAGGGCCCTTACCTACAATGAGCAGTTCTTC
TRBV9,NA,TRBJ2-5,14,NA,CASSVGWAQETQYF,TGTGCCAGCAGCGTAGGGTGGGCCCAAGAGACCCAGTACTTC
TRBV7-6,NA,TRBJ1-4,15,NA,CASSLGARLGEKLFF,TGTGCCAGCAGCTTGGGGGCCAGGCTGGGGGAAAAACTGTTTTTT
TRBV7-2,NA,TRBJ2-1,13,NA,CASRTGQNNEQFF,TGTGCCAGCAGAACCGGACAGAACAATGAGCAGTTCTTC
TRBV2,NA,TRBJ1-4,12,TRBD1,CAWTGANEKLFF,TGTGCCTGGACAGGGGCTAATGAAAAACTGTTTTTT